This T cell receptor (beta chain) originates from a study of neurological immune-mediated disorders. Documented time point: longitudinal time-point 2. This clonotype was recorded many times. Looked up from germline, CDR1 is SQVTM and CDR2 is ANQGSEA. The CDR3 contains 11 residues. The V end lost 0 bases, the J end lost 8 bases, and 7 bases lay between the germline ends. In TCRdb, the 5' RACE reads were re-called with MiXCR into one record per CDR3 protein. The sample has about 49,000 distinct CDR3 sequences; about an eighth are singletons. The chain joins TRBV29-1 to TRBJ1-2; no reliable D call. Sequenced: PBMCs. The receptor's source is a male donor with HTLV-1-associated myelopathy (HAM/TSP). The CDR3 here is CSVEDSKGYTF. CDR3 nucleotide sequence: TGCAGCGTTGAAGATTCGAAGGGCTACACCTTC.